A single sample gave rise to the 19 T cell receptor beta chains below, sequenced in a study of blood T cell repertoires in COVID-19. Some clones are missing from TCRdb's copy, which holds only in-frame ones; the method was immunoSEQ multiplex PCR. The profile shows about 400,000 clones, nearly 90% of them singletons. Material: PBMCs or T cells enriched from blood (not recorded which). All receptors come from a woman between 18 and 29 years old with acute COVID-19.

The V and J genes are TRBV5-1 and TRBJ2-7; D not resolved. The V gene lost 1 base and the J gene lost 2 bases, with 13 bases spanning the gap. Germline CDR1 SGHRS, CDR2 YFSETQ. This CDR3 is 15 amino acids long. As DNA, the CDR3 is TGCGCCAGCAGCTTGATGCAAGCTAGAACCTACGAGCAGTACTTC. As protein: CASSLMQARTYEQYF.

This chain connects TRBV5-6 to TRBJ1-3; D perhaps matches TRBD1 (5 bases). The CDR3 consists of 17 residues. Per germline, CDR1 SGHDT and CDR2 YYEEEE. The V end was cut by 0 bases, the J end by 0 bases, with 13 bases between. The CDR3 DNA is TGTGCCAGCAGCTTGGTTTCCGACAGAGTCTCTGGAAACACCATATATTTT. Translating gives CASSLVSDRVSGNTIYF. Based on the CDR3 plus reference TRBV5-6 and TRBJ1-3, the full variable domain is DAGVTQSPTHLIKTRGQQVTLRCSPKSGHDTVSWYQQALGQGPQFIFQYYEEEERQRGNFPDRFSGHQFPNYSSELNVNALLLGDSALYLCASSLVSDRVSGNTIYFGEGSWLTVV.

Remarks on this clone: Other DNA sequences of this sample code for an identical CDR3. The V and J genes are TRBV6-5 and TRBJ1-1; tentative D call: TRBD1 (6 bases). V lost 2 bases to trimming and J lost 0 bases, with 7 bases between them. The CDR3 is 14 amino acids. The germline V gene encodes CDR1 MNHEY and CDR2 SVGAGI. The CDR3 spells CASSYGGVNTEAFF. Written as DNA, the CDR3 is TGTGCCAGCAGTTACGGGGGCGTGAACACTGAAGCTTTCTTT.

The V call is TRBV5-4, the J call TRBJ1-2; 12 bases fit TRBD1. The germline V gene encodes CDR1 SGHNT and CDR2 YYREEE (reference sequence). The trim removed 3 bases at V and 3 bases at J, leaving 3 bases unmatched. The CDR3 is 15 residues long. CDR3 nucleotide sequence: TGTGCCAGCAGCTGGGGACAGGGGGCAGACTATGGCTACACCTTC. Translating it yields CASSWGQGADYGYTF.

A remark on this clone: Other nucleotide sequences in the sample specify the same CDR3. Here the CDR3 reads CASSQEGGTEAFF. The CDR3 region has the DNA TGTGCCAGCAGCCAAGAGGGGGGAACTGAAGCTTTCTTT. The chain has TRBV3-1 (or the pseudogene TRBV3-2) and TRBJ1-1; TRBD1 might be the D (5 bases). The CDR3 is 13 residues long. Trimming pared 0 bases from V and 5 bases from J, leaving 7 bases between. The V gene's germline CDR1 is LGHDT and CDR2 YNNKEL (reference sequence).

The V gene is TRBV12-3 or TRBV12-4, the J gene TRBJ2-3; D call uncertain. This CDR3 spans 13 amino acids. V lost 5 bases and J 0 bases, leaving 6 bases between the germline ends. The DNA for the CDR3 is TGTGCCAGCAGTGCCACAAGCACAGATACGCAGTATTTT. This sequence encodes CASSATSTDTQYF.

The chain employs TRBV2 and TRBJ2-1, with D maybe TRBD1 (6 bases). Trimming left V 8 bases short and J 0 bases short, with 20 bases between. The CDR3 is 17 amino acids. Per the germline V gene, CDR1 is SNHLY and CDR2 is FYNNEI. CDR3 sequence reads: CASHITWGQGSYNEQFF. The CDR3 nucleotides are TGTGCCAGCCACATTACCTGGGGGCAGGGCTCCTACAATGAGCAGTTCTTC.

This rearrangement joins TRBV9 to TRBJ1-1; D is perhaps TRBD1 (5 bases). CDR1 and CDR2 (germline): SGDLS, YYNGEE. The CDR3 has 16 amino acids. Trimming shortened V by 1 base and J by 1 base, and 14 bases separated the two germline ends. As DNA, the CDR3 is TGTGCCAGCAGCGTAAACTCCCGGACACCGAACACTGAAGCTTTCTTT. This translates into CASSVNSRTPNTEAFF. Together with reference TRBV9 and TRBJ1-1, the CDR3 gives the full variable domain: DSGVTQTPKHLITATGQRVTLRCSPRSGDLSVYWYQQSLDQGLQFLIQYYNGEERAKGNILERFSAQQFPDLHSELNLSSLELGDSALYFCASSVNSRTPNTEAFFGQGTRLTVV.

CDR3 in amino acids: CASSLPQAGELFF. The CDR3 coding sequence is TGTGCCAGCAGCTTACCACAAGCCGGGGAGCTGTTTTTT. The V gene is TRBV11-3, the J gene TRBJ2-2; no clear D. This CDR3 has 13 amino acids. The V and J ends lost 2 bases and 6 bases respectively, with 7 bases between them. CDR1 is SGHNT and CDR2 is YENEEA in the germline V gene.

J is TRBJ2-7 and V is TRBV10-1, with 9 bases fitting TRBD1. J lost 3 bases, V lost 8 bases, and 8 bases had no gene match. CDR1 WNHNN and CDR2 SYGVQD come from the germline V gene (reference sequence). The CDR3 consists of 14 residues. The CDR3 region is CASRPGQGSYEQYF. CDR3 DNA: TGCGCCAGCCGGCCGGGACAGGGTAGCTACGAGCAGTACTTC.

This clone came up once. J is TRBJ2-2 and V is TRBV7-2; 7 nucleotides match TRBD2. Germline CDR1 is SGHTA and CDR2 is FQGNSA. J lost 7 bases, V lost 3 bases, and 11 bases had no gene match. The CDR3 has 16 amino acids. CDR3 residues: CASSLFAGDGGGELFF. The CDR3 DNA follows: TGTGCCAGCAGCTTGTTTGCGGGAGATGGTGGCGGGGAGCTGTTTTTT.

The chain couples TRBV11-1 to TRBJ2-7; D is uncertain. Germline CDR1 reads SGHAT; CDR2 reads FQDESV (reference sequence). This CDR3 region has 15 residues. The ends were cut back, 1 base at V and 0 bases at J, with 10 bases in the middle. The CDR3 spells CASSLEAASSYEQYF. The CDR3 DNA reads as TGTGCCAGCAGCTTAGAGGCCGCTAGCTCCTACGAGCAGTACTTC.

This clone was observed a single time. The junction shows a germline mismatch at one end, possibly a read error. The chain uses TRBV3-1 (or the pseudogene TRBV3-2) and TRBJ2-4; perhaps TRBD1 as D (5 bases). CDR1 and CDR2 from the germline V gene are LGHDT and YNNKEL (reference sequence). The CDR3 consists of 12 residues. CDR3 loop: CASSQDQSGFTF. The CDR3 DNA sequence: TGTGCCAGCAGCCAAGATCAGTCAGGGTTCACCTTC.

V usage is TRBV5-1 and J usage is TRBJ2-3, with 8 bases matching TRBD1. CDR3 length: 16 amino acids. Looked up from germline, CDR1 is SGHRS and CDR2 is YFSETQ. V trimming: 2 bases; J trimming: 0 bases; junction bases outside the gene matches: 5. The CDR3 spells CASSFLSGGSTDTQYF. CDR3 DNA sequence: TGCGCCAGCAGCTTCTTGTCAGGGGGCAGCACAGATACGCAGTATTTT.

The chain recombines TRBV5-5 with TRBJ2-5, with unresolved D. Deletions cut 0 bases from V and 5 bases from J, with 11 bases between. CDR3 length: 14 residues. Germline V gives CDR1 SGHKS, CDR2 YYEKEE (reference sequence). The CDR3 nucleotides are TGTGCCAGCAGCTTGGATACGGTTTACGAGACCCAGTACTTC. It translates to CASSLDTVYETQYF.

The CDR3 bases are TGCAGAATGGGGGCTGGGATCGATTACGAGCAGTACTTC. This sequence encodes CRMGAGIDYEQYF. This sequence joins TRBV29-1 and TRBJ2-7; TRBD1 might be the D (6 bases). There are 13 residues in the CDR3. Germline V gives CDR1 SQVTM, CDR2 ANQGSEA.

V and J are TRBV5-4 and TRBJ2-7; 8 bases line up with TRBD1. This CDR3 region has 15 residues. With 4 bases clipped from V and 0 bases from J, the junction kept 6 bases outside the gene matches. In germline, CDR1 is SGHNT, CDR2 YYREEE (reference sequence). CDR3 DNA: TGTGCCAGCAGCCTACCGGGACAGGACTCCTACGAGCAGTACTTC. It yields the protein CASSLPGQDSYEQYF.

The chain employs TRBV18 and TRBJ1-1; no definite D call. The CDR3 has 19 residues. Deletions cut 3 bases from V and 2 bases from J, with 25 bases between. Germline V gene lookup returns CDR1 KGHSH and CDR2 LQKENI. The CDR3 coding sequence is TGTGCCAGCTCACCGAGGGATTTGACGTCATACGGCAGAAACACTGAAGCTTTCTTT. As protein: CASSPRDLTSYGRNTEAFF.

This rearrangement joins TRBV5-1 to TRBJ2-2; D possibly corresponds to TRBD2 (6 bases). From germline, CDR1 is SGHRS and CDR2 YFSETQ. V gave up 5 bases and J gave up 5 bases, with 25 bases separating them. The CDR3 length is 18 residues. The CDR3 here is CASRLASWEYRGTGELFF. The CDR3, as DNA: TGCGCCAGCAGGCTTGCCTCCTGGGAGTATCGGGGGACCGGGGAGCTGTTTTTT.